This T cell receptor beta chain was identified during a study of shared clonotypes between healthy human individuals. Methods used by the authors: Filtering differed because ImmunoSEQ produced junction-only sequences that carried no quality scores. Here immunoSEQ multiplex PCR was the method, and the copy in TCRdb shows in-frame clones only, minus some. Clone size and V and J calls were adopted from that table, with D and trimming inferred from the DNA. The table includes 450,000 to 500,000 clones, around 78% detected once. Germline CDR1 reads MNHNY; CDR2 reads SVGAGI (reference sequence). V was clipped by 0 bases and J by 6 bases, with 13 bases between them. CDR3 length equals 15 residues.

This chain links TRBV6-6 with TRBJ2-3; perhaps TRBD1 as D (6 bases). The clonotype originates from a woman aged 40 to 49 in good health. Some clones in this sample may be carry-over from other donors' samples. The sample was PBMCs. The CDR3 DNA sequence: TGTGCCAGCAGTTACTCGAGAGGGGGTTTGGATACGCAGTATTTT. Protein product: CASSYSRGGLDTQYF.